The T cell receptor beta chain under discussion was sequenced for a study of CD8 T cells in ankylosing spondylitis. As concerns this clonotype: The antigen remains undetermined.

Broader study findings: What appeared characteristic of ankylosing spondylitis blood was a TCR beta motif of seven to nine highly homologous variants.

Trimming took 7 bases from V and 8 from J; bases not matched to a gene: 12. Per germline, CDR1 SNHLY and CDR2 FYNNEI. The CDR3 contains 16 residues. TCRdb processed the 5' RACE reads anew with MiXCR; each CDR3 protein has one entry. The sample has around 150,000 distinct CDR3 sequences, under 45% seen once. This clonotype was obtained from a male donor with ankylosing spondylitis. The material sequenced was synovial fluid, either unsorted or a sorted T cell fraction (not recorded which). The chain has TRBV2 and TRBJ2-1; 12 nucleotides agree with TRBD2. The CDR3 loop is CASILAGGPPSYEQFF. Written as DNA, the CDR3 is TGTGCCAGCATACTAGCGGGAGGACCCCCTTCCTATGAGCAGTTCTTC. The variable domain in full, completed from reference TRBV2 and TRBJ2-1, reads EPEVTQTPSHQVTQMGQEVILRCVPISNHLYFYWYRQILGQKVEFLVSFYNNEISEKSEIFDDQFSVERPDGSNFTLKIRSTKLEDSAMYFCASILAGGPPSYEQFFGPGTRLTVL.